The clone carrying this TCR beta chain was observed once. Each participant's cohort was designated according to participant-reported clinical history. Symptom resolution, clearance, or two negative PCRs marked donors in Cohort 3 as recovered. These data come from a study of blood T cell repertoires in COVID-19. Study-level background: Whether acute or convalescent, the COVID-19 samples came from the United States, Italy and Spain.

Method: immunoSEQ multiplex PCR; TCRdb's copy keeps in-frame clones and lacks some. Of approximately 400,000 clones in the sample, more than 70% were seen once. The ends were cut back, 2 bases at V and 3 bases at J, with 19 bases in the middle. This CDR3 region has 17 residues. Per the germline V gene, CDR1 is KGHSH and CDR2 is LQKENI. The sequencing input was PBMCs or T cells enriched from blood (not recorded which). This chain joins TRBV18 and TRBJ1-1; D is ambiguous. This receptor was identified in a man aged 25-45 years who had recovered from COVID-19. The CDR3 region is CASSPLGARERHTEAFF. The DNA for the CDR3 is TGTGCCAGCTCACCATTAGGCGCACGGGAGAGGCACACTGAAGCTTTCTTT.